The 5 T cell receptor beta chains below all came from one sample that was sequenced in a study of T cell repertoires in cytomegalovirus infection. Via MiXCR, TCRdb re-called the reads, giving one row per CDR3 protein. The data hold around 440,000 distinct CDR3 sequences, with approximately 10% observed a single time. Sequenced: PBMCs. The receptors derive from a human donor in good health (CMV status not recorded). Some clones in this sample may be carry-over from other donors' samples.

This clonotype was seen only a few times. The chain couples TRBV12-3 or TRBV12-4 to TRBJ1-2; perhaps TRBD1 as D (5 bases). With 2 bases removed from V and 2 bases from J, the gap between germline ends came to 12 bases. This CDR3 is 15 amino acids long. The CDR3 coding sequence is TGTGCCAGCAGTTTACAGGGTGGAGTAAACTATGGCTACACCTTC. Amino acids: CASSLQGGVNYGYTF.

This clonotype was recorded at least ten times. The chain uses TRBV28 and TRBJ1-5; D is unclear. CDR1 and CDR2 from the germline V gene are MDHEN and SYDVKM. The V end lost 2 bases, the J end lost 0 bases, and 11 bases lay between the germline ends. The CDR3 runs to 16 residues. CDR3 protein: CASSLPSLGSNQPQHF. The CDR3, as DNA: TGTGCCAGCAGTTTACCATCCCTAGGTAGCAATCAGCCCCAGCATTTT.

This clonotype has only a few counts. The genes are TRBV28 and TRBJ2-7; a possible D gene is TRBD2 (7 bases). In germline, CDR1 is MDHEN, CDR2 SYDVKM. The CDR3 loop spans 14 amino acids. Between the trimmed V and J ends, which lost 4 bases and 2 bases, there was a span of 12 bases. This CDR3 is CASSWGGSTYEQYF. DNA for the CDR3: TGTGCCAGCAGTTGGGGGGGCTCCACCTACGAGCAGTACTTC.

The sample holds many counts of this clonotype. The chain carries TRBV11-1 and TRBJ2-7; D gene ambiguous. CDR1 and CDR2 from the germline V gene are SGHAT and FQDESV (reference sequence). The CDR3 has 12 amino acids. Trimming pared 2 bases from V and 6 bases from J, leaving 8 bases between. The CDR3 DNA sequence: TGTGCCAGCAGCTTACTTAGTGGCGAGCAGTACTTC. Its translation is CASSLLSGEQYF. Combining the CDR3 with reference TRBV11-1 and TRBJ2-7 gives the whole variable domain EAEVAQSPRYKITEKSQAVAFWCDPISGHATLYWYRQILGQGPELLVQFQDESVVDDSQLPKDRFSAERLKGVDSTLKIQPAELGDSAMYLCASSLLSGEQYFGPGTRLTVT.

The V and J genes are TRBV29-1 and TRBJ1-4, with a possible D match to TRBD1 (5 bases). CDR1 SQVTM and CDR2 ANQGSEA come from the germline V gene. This CDR3 is built from 12 residues. The V end lost 3 bases, the J end lost 11 bases, and 13 bases lay between the germline ends. DNA of the CDR3: TGCAGCGTTGAGAAGAGGGAGGGGAAACTGTTTTTT. This encodes CSVEKREGKLFF.